This T cell receptor (beta chain) derives from a study of T cell responses to AZD1222 COVID-19 vaccine. Whole-study context: Analyses pooled second doses at about 4 or about 12 weeks. Study observations and caveats: Donors were mostly white British, more females; clonal diversity possibly underestimated. Repertoires were obtained solely post-peak T cell response. Baseline serology detected seropositivity in only 5 or 6 AZD1222 recipients.

Remarks on this clone: What it recognizes is unknown.

The table came from immunoSEQ multiplex PCR; TCRdb's copy has only in-frame clones and leaves some out. The sample holds more than 110,000 clones, 70% to 90% seen once. The TCR sequence derives from an adult in good health. The starting material was peripheral blood, obtained on day 0 of AZD1222 vaccination.

CDR3: CASSPNVLQGSGEQYF. CDR3 bases: TGTGCCAGCAGCCCCAATGTCCTACAGGGGAGTGGGGAGCAGTACTTC. J is TRBJ2-7 and V is TRBV3-1 (or the pseudogene TRBV3-2); 7 nucleotides match TRBD1. The CDR3 is made up of 16 amino acids. The V and J ends lost 4 bases and 7 bases, in that order; junction bases with no gene match: 16. Per germline, CDR1 LGHDT and CDR2 YNNKEL (reference sequence).